The 27 T cell receptor beta chains below all came from one sample that was sequenced in a study of Ad26.COV2.S vaccination and SARS-CoV-2 variants. Generated by immunoSEQ multiplex PCR, the TCRdb table keeps only in-frame clones and is missing some. This table has some 270,000 clones, around nine tenths appearing once. Treatment given: around 19 received Ad26.COV2.S at low or high dose, single or two shots; roughly five received placebo; per-sample allocation not given. Day 63 after the first vaccine or placebo injection was the time point for sampling. The sequenced sample was peripheral blood, obtained in a trial of Ad26.COV2.S vaccine versus placebo. These receptor sequences come from a person aged 18 to 59 who received the Ad26.COV2.S COVID-19 vaccine or a placebo.

This chain joins TRBV4-1 and TRBJ1-1; TRBD1 is a possible D gene (6 bases). This CDR3 is built from 17 residues. Looked up from germline, CDR1 is MGHRA and CDR2 is YSYEKL. Between the trimmed V and J ends, which lost 1 base and 9 bases, there was a span of 24 bases. The CDR3, as DNA: TGCGCCAGCAGCCAAGGACACGAAACAGGGTGGGGAAGCCAAGCTTTCTTT. Its translation: CASSQGHETGWGSQAFF.

The rearrangement uses TRBV5-1 and TRBJ2-6; 10 bases map to TRBD1. The CDR3 extends over 18 amino acids. The germline CDR1 and CDR2 sequences are SGHRS and YFSETQ. J lost 2 bases, V lost 4 bases, and 9 bases had no gene match. The CDR3 region has the DNA TGCGCCAGCAGCCCGGGGGACAGGGGAGAACCTGGGGCCAACGTCCTGACTTTC. It codes for CASSPGDRGEPGANVLTF.

The rearrangement links TRBV14 to TRBJ1-2; no definite D call. Looked up from germline, CDR1 is SGHDN and CDR2 is FVKESK. V was clipped by 0 bases and J by 4 bases, with 9 bases between them. The CDR3 is made up of 14 amino acids. The CDR3 coding sequence is TGTGCCAGCAGCCAAGAGCACGGGAGCTATGGCTACACCTTC. Translating it yields CASSQEHGSYGYTF. The whole variable domain, filled in from reference TRBV14 and TRBJ1-2, reads EAGVTQFPSHSVIEKGQTVTLRCDPISGHDNLYWYRRVMGKEIKFLLHFVKESKQDESGMPNNRFLAERTGGTYSTLKVQPAELEDSGVYFCASSQEHGSYGYTFGSGTRLTVV.

The DNA of the CDR3 is TGTGCCAGCAGCCAAGACGTCCCTGGGCGTTATGGCTACACCTTC. Protein: CASSQDVPGRYGYTF. This rearrangement joins TRBV3-1 (or the pseudogene TRBV3-2) to TRBJ1-2; D remains ambiguous. V lost 0 bases and J 5 bases, leaving 13 bases between the germline ends. Per germline, CDR1 LGHDT and CDR2 YNNKEL (reference sequence). CDR3 length equals 15 residues.

The chain employs TRBV6-1 and TRBJ1-4; possibly TRBD1 for D (5 bases). The V end was cut by 2 bases, the J end by 8 bases, with 15 bases between. The CDR3 extends over 15 amino acids. From germline, CDR1 is MNHNS and CDR2 SASEGT. CDR3 region: CASSEITGTTEKLFF. The CDR3 coding sequence is TGTGCCAGCAGTGAAATAACAGGAACAACCGAAAAACTGTTTTTT.

As to this clone: Distinct nucleotide sequences in the sample also encode this CDR3. J is TRBJ2-7 and V is TRBV18; D is perhaps TRBD1 or TRBD2 (5 bases each). Germline CDR1 is KGHSH and CDR2 is LQKENI. The CDR3 runs to 15 residues. Trimming removed 3 bases from V and 1 base from J, with 13 bases in between. The CDR3 reads CASSPGTAGSYEQYF. The DNA of the CDR3 is TGTGCCAGCTCACCGGGGACCGCGGGTTCCTACGAGCAGTACTTC.

The V call is TRBV18, the J call TRBJ1-3; D gene uncertain. Trimming removed 3 bases from V and 0 bases from J, with 6 bases in between. Germline V CDR1 and CDR2: KGHSH, LQKENI. The CDR3 is 14 amino acids. This chain's CDR3 is CASSPGYSGNTIYF. The CDR3 DNA is TGTGCCAGCTCACCTGGTTACTCTGGAAACACCATATATTTT.

The chain employs TRBV7-2 and TRBJ2-3; D call uncertain. Trimming pared 5 bases from V and 3 bases from J, leaving 6 bases between. The germline gives CDR1 SGHTA, CDR2 FQGNSA. The CDR3 covers 12 residues. For the CDR3, the DNA is TGTGCCAGCAGCCCCGTTACAGATACGCAGTATTTT. Its translation: CASSPVTDTQYF.

The chain joins TRBV11-2 to TRBJ2-2; 7 bases map to TRBD2. Germline CDR1 is SGHAT and CDR2 is FQNNGV. The CDR3 covers 14 residues. V lost 1 base, J lost 5 bases, and 1 base stayed unmatched. The CDR3 region is CASSLGGGTGELFF. The CDR3 region has the DNA TGTGCCAGCAGCTTAGGGGGAGGGACCGGGGAGCTGTTTTTT.

V is TRBV29-1 and J is TRBJ1-4; D is ambiguous. Trimming pared 4 bases from V and 0 bases from J, leaving 6 bases between. The CDR3 extends over 13 amino acids. CDR1 is SQVTM and CDR2 is ANQGSEA in the germline V gene. The CDR3 protein is CSVVGATNEKLFF. In nucleotides, the CDR3 is TGCAGCGTTGTGGGCGCAACTAATGAAAAACTGTTTTTT.

This clone was seen a handful of times. This chain joins TRBV2 and TRBJ2-3; TRBD2 is a possible D gene (7 bases). V was cut by 4 bases and J by 2 bases, with 13 bases left in between. The CDR3 runs to 15 residues. Germline CDR1 SNHLY, CDR2 FYNNEI. For the CDR3, the DNA is TGTGCCAGCAGTGTTGCGGCGGGGGCCACAGATACGCAGTATTTT. It translates to CASSVAAGATDTQYF.

This chain links TRBV4-3 with TRBJ1-6; possible D gene TRBD1, 6 bases. The CDR3 runs to 17 residues. The V and J ends lost 4 bases and 8 bases respectively, with 21 bases between them. Per the germline V gene, CDR1 is LGHNA and CDR2 is YSLEER. The CDR3 nucleotides read TGCGCCAGCAGCCCCTCCGGAGGAACAGGGCTTTATTCACCCCTCCACTTT. Residues: CASSPSGGTGLYSPLHF.

The rearrangement links TRBV6-1 to TRBJ1-1; D perhaps matches TRBD1 (6 bases). This CDR3 has 15 residues. V dropped 0 bases and J dropped 4 bases, with 12 bases sitting between them. Germline CDR1 reads MNHNS; CDR2 reads SASEGT. Written as DNA, the CDR3 is TGTGCCAGCAGTGAAGCGGGGGGCCCCCTCACTGAAGCTTTCTTT. Translating it yields CASSEAGGPLTEAFF.

This chain connects TRBV12-2 to TRBJ2-7; the table's D call, TRBD2, has no DNA check behind it. TRBV12-2 is a known pseudogene. The CDR3 length is 8 residues. CDR3 in DNA: TGTGCAAGTCGCTCCCGGAGCGTC. As protein: CASRSRSV.

The V call is TRBV5-1, the J call TRBJ2-2, with TRBD2 identical over 10 bases. J gave up 4 bases and V 6 bases, and 12 bases lay outside the gene matches. Germline-derived CDR1 and CDR2 are SGHRS and YFSETQ. This CDR3 spans 17 amino acids. CDR3 region: CASTSGLADLITGELFF. The CDR3 coding sequence is TGCGCCAGCACCAGTGGACTAGCGGACTTAATCACCGGGGAGCTGTTTTTT. The variable domain in full, with the rest retrieved from reference TRBV5-1 and TRBJ2-2, is KAGVTQTPRYLIKTRGQQVTLSCSPISGHRSVSWYQQTPGQGLQFLFEYFSETQRNKGNFPGRFSGRQFSNSRSEMNVSTLELGDSALYLCASTSGLADLITGELFFGEGSRLTVL.

The rearrangement links TRBV5-4 to TRBJ2-7; 9 bases match TRBD1. This CDR3 comprises 15 residues. J was trimmed by 2 bases and V by 4 bases; bases with no gene match: 7. Germline-derived CDR1 and CDR2 are SGHNT and YYREEE (reference sequence). The CDR3 is CASSPSGTGTYEQYF. The CDR3, as DNA: TGTGCCAGCAGCCCATCCGGGACAGGGACCTACGAGCAGTACTTC.

This clone occurred once. This chain uses TRBV5-4 with TRBJ2-5; D possibly corresponds to TRBD2 (6 bases). Germline V gene sequence: CDR1 SGHNT, CDR2 YYREEE (reference sequence). This CDR3 is 13 amino acids long. The V end was cut by 0 bases, the J end by 4 bases, with 7 bases between. The DNA of the CDR3 is TGTGCCAGCAGCTTGGAGACTAGAGAGACCCAGTACTTC. As protein: CASSLETRETQYF.

The J gene is TRBJ2-7, the V gene TRBV7-2, with D possibly matching TRBD1 (5 bases). Trimming took 1 base from V and 4 from J, leaving 17 bases between them. CDR1 is SGHTA and CDR2 is FQGNSA in the germline V gene. The CDR3 has 16 residues. The CDR3 nucleotides are TGTGCCAGCAGCTTAGACAGGTTGTTCCGGGCGTACGAGCAGTACTTC. Protein sequence: CASSLDRLFRAYEQYF.

This clone is a singleton in its sample. This chain uses TRBV12-3 or TRBV12-4 with TRBJ1-2; possibly TRBD1 for D (5 bases). The CDR3 is 13 amino acids. With 3 bases removed from V and 8 bases from J, the gap between germline ends came to 13 bases. In DNA form, the CDR3 reads TGTGCCAGCAGTTTTTCTGGGGGTGAAGGCTACACCTTC. Encoded protein: CASSFSGGEGYTF.

The J gene is TRBJ1-1, the V gene TRBV18; TRBD1 agrees at 9 bases. This CDR3 is 16 amino acids long. Germline loops: CDR1 KGHSH, CDR2 LQKENI. V was pared by 2 bases and J by 3 bases, with 7 bases of the junction left unmatched. CDR3 sequence: CASSPGTGMEYTEAFF. The CDR3 bases are TGTGCCAGCTCACCAGGGACAGGGATGGAGTACACTGAAGCTTTCTTT.

The V call is TRBV11-2, the J call TRBJ2-1; 9 bases map to TRBD2. The V segment lost 1 base and the J segment 1 base; nucleotides outside the gene matches: 11. Per germline, CDR1 SGHAT and CDR2 FQNNGV. CDR3 length: 19 residues. The CDR3 spells CASSLAPLLAGRSYNEQFF. The CDR3, as DNA: TGTGCCAGCAGCTTAGCGCCACTACTAGCGGGCCGTTCCTACAATGAGCAGTTCTTC.

This rearrangement joins TRBV20-1 to TRBJ2-7; D is unresolved. V shed 5 bases and J shed 9 bases, with 14 bases lying between them. There are 11 residues in the CDR3. Germline V gene lookup returns CDR1 DFQATT and CDR2 SNEGSKA (reference sequence). The CDR3 DNA reads TGCAGTGCTCCGTTGTTGGGGTGGCAGTACGTC. Protein: CSAPLLGWQYV.

This chain uses TRBV2 with TRBJ1-2; D unclear. Trimming stripped 7 bases from V and 4 bases from J, with 16 bases between. Looked up from germline, CDR1 is SNHLY and CDR2 is FYNNEI. The CDR3 runs 14 residues. CDR3 bases: TGTGCCAGCAAGGTCGGTCAAGGAGGCTATGGCTACACCTTC. As protein: CASKVGQGGYGYTF. Full variable domain (missing parts from reference TRBV2 and TRBJ1-2): EPEVTQTPSHQVTQMGQEVILRCVPISNHLYFYWYRQILGQKVEFLVSFYNNEISEKSEIFDDQFSVERPDGSNFTLKIRSTKLEDSAMYFCASKVGQGGYGYTFGSGTRLTVV.

The chain has TRBV7-9 and TRBJ1-1; TRBD1 might be the D (5 bases). CDR1 SEHNR and CDR2 FQNEAQ come from the germline V gene (reference sequence). Trimming removed 5 bases at V and 4 bases at J, with 14 bases between. The length of the CDR3 is 14 residues. The CDR3 protein is CASSQEMGGTEAFF. CDR3 DNA: TGTGCCAGCAGCCAAGAGATGGGGGGCACTGAAGCTTTCTTT. The full variable domain, with the rest looked up from reference TRBV7-9 and TRBJ1-1, is DTGVSQNPRHKITKRGQNVTFRCDPISEHNRLYWYRQTLGQGPEFLTYFQNEAQLEKSRLLSDRFSAERPKGSFSTLEIQRTEQGDSAMYLCASSQEMGGTEAFFGQGTRLTVV.

The chain has TRBV29-1 and TRBJ2-2, with TRBD1 identical over 10 bases. The V segment lost 6 bases and the J segment 4 bases; nucleotides outside the gene matches: 5. Germline CDR1 is SQVTM and CDR2 is ANQGSEA. The CDR3 sequence is 14 residues long. The CDR3 sequence: CSVRDRGLTGELFF. The CDR3 DNA sequence: TGCAGCGTCAGGGACAGGGGACTCACCGGGGAGCTGTTTTTT.

CDR3: CASSLVGRTGGYGYTF. DNA of the CDR3: TGTGCCAGCAGCTTAGTCGGTAGGACAGGAGGCTATGGCTACACCTTC. The rearrangement uses TRBV7-8 and TRBJ1-2, with 7 bases fitting TRBD1. V dropped 1 base and J dropped 4; count of bases not matched to a gene: 9. Germline V gives CDR1 SGHVS, CDR2 FQNEAQ. This CDR3 is 16 amino acids long.

The chain has TRBV27 and TRBJ2-4, with TRBD1 matching over 8 bases. V shed 3 bases, J shed 5 bases, and the junction held 9 bases outside the gene matches. The germline gives CDR1 MNHEY, CDR2 SMNVEV (reference sequence). The CDR3 runs 16 residues. In nucleotides, the CDR3 is TGTGCCAGCAGTTTGAGTCCGAGGACAGGGCAAAACATTCAGTACTTC. Amino acids: CASSLSPRTGQNIQYF.